Below, one T cell receptor beta chain is given with its context. Its target is unknown. The PCR made use of 60 Vbeta and 13 Jbeta primers. TCRdb keeps only in-frame clones here, not all; method: immunoSEQ multiplex PCR. This sample carries about 160,000 clones, roughly 80% of them seen once, and the ten largest clones take around 2.5%. The data stem from a study of cytomegalovirus exposure and HLA in healthy donors. Notes on the study in general: It was reported that TCR beta sequences correctly inferred the HLA-A and HLA-B alleles for most subjects. Researchers reported that three CMV-associated chains were confirmed in vitro as CMV antigen-specific.

CDR3 size: 15 residues. CDR1 is LGHNA, CDR2 YSLEER, per germline. V dropped 8 bases and J dropped 7 bases, with 21 bases sitting between them. Sequenced: PBMCs. The TCR was taken from a female donor in good health and CMV-seronegative. This rearrangement joins TRBV4-3 to TRBJ1-5; weak D call: TRBD1 (6 bases). For the CDR3, the DNA is TGCGCCAGCTCTAAGTTACAGGGTGTGGGGCAGCCCCAGCATTTT. Encoded protein: CASSKLQGVGQPQHF.